Below, 26 T cell receptor beta chains from the same sample are listed, as sequenced in a study of shared clonotypes between healthy human individuals. Libraries were prepared by immunoSEQ multiplex PCR; TCRdb keeps only in-frame clonotypes and omits some of them. Of 2 million to 2.5 million clones in the sample, under 97% were seen once. The material sequenced was naive CD4+ T cells sorted from blood. The subset here: CD45RA+ positively selected. These receptors originate from a man between 18 and 29 years old in good health.

This chain uses TRBV6-1 with TRBJ1-6; possible D gene TRBD1, 5 bases. Trimming left V 4 bases short and J 10 bases short, with 20 bases between. The germline V gene encodes CDR1 MNHNS and CDR2 SASEGT. The CDR3 sequence is 16 residues long. The CDR3 nucleotides are TGTGCCAGCAGTGTTACGGGACGGACCCAGGTGTCACCCCTCCACTTT. Protein sequence: CASSVTGRTQVSPLHF.

The table lists this clone with a count of one. The chain combines TRBV5-6 with TRBJ2-1; D ambiguous. The CDR3 runs 12 residues. With 4 bases removed from V and 9 bases from J, the gap between germline ends came to 11 bases. Germline CDR1 is SGHDT and CDR2 is YYEEEE. In DNA form, the CDR3 reads TGTGCCAGCAGCGCCTTCTTCGGTGAGCAGTTCTTC. It is translated as CASSAFFGEQFF.

The chain combines TRBV6-1 with TRBJ2-3; D is undetermined. This CDR3 is 15 amino acids long. V dropped 5 bases and J dropped 6 bases, with 18 bases sitting between them. Looked up from germline, CDR1 is MNHNS and CDR2 is SASEGT. CDR3 loop: CASSPSGPLGDTQYF. In DNA, the CDR3 is TGTGCCAGCAGTCCCTCCGGACCCCTGGGGGATACGCAGTATTTT.

This chain uses TRBV9 with TRBJ2-6; D is perhaps TRBD2 (5 bases). The germline CDR1 and CDR2 sequences are SGDLS and YYNGEE. The CDR3 runs 18 residues. The V end lost 4 bases, the J end lost 4 bases, and 21 bases lay between the germline ends. The CDR3 sequence: CASSNREPGELGANVLTF. The CDR3 DNA follows: TGTGCCAGCAGCAATCGGGAACCTGGGGAGTTAGGGGCCAACGTCCTGACTTTC.

This clone is a singleton in its sample. The DNA for the CDR3 is TGTGCCTGGAGTGGCAGGGTAGCAACCTACGAGCAGTACTTC. Protein product: CAWSGRVATYEQYF. The V call is TRBV30, the J call TRBJ2-7, with D perhaps matching TRBD1 (5 bases). The CDR3 loop spans 14 amino acids. Germline assignment: CDR1 GTSNPN and CDR2 SVGIG (reference sequence). V lost 1 base and J 2 bases, leaving 12 bases between the germline ends.

The chain combines TRBV2 with TRBJ2-2; 10 nucleotides line up with TRBD1. The CDR3 has 14 residues. The J segment lost 3 bases and the V segment lost 9 bases, leaving 4 bases of the junction unmatched. The germline gives CDR1 SNHLY, CDR2 FYNNEI. CDR3 nucleotides: TGTGCCAGTGGACAGGGGGAGTACACCGGGGAGCTGTTTTTT. This codes for CASGQGEYTGELFF.

The chain carries TRBV7-3 and TRBJ1-1; D is possibly TRBD1 (5 bases). V was clipped by 2 bases and J by 4 bases, with 11 bases between them. This CDR3 contains 14 residues. Germline CDR1 is SGHTA and CDR2 is FQGTGA. CDR3 sequence reads: CASSLGIGVTEAFF. CDR3 DNA sequence: TGTGCCAGCAGCTTAGGTATAGGGGTCACTGAAGCTTTCTTT.

The chain links TRBV7-2 to TRBJ2-1; possibly TRBD2 for D (6 bases). V was clipped by 4 bases and J by 8 bases, with 21 bases between them. This CDR3 contains 16 residues. Germline CDR1 and CDR2: SGHTA and FQGNSA. CDR3 sequence: CASSSGGGQGHHEQFF. DNA of the CDR3: TGTGCCAGCAGCTCCGGCGGAGGGCAGGGTCACCATGAGCAGTTCTTC.

Only one count was recorded for this clone. The rearrangement uses TRBV2 and TRBJ1-5; weak D call: TRBD1 (5 bases). There are 17 residues in the CDR3. Germline V gene data show CDR1 as SNHLY and CDR2 as FYNNEI. The V end was cut by 4 bases, the J end by 1 base, with 17 bases between. CDR3 region: CASSVVGGGVSNQPQHF. The CDR3 nucleotides read TGTGCCAGCAGTGTAGTAGGTGGGGGAGTGAGCAATCAGCCCCAGCATTTT.

The rearrangement joins TRBV7-2 to TRBJ1-1, with D possibly TRBD1 on 5 matching bases. The germline V and J ends were trimmed by 2 bases and 5 bases, with 12 bases remaining between them. Germline V gene lookup returns CDR1 SGHTA and CDR2 FQGNSA. This CDR3 is built from 14 residues. The CDR3 loop reads CASSLRGWGTEAFF. The CDR3 DNA follows: TGTGCCAGCAGCTTACGGGGATGGGGGACTGAAGCTTTCTTT.

The chain joins TRBV14 to TRBJ2-7, with D possibly being TRBD2 (6 bases). CDR3 length: 14 residues. Per the germline V gene, CDR1 is SGHDN and CDR2 is FVKESK. The V end was cut by 1 base, the J end by 3 bases, with 10 bases between. The DNA for the CDR3 is TGTGCCAGCAGCCAAGGTGGAGGGGTCTACGAGCAGTACTTC. It yields the protein CASSQGGGVYEQYF. The full variable domain, in which reference TRBV14 and TRBJ2-7 provide the parts outside the CDR3, is EAGVTQFPSHSVIEKGQTVTLRCDPISGHDNLYWYRRVMGKEIKFLLHFVKESKQDESGMPNNRFLAERTGGTYSTLKVQPAELEDSGVYFCASSQGGGVYEQYFGPGTRLTVT.

This rearrangement joins TRBV7-8 to TRBJ1-5; 8 bases line up with TRBD1. Germline CDR1 SGHVS, CDR2 FQNEAQ. CDR3 length: 16 amino acids. The ends lost 1 base at V and 5 bases at J; junction bases unmatched: 7. CDR3 loop: CASSLEGQGVDQPQHF. DNA for the CDR3: TGTGCCAGCAGCTTAGAAGGACAGGGCGTTGATCAGCCCCAGCATTTT. The whole variable domain, filled in from reference TRBV7-8 and TRBJ1-5, reads GAGVSQSPRYKVAKRGQDVALRCDPISGHVSLFWYQQALGQGPEFLTYFQNEAQLDKSGLPSDRFFAERPEGSVSTLKIQRTQQEDSAVYLCASSLEGQGVDQPQHFGDGTRLSIL.

V and J are TRBV27 and TRBJ2-1, with D possibly being TRBD2 (5 bases). Trimming cost V 3 bases and J 0 bases, with 12 bases left between them. This CDR3 comprises 16 residues. Germline V lookup: CDR1 MNHEY, CDR2 SMNVEV (reference sequence). The CDR3 is CASSFDSAGSYNEQFF. Written as DNA, the CDR3 is TGTGCCAGCAGTTTCGACTCCGCGGGCTCCTACAATGAGCAGTTCTTC.

The chain joins TRBV11-2 to TRBJ2-7; D unclear. The CDR3 has 17 residues. Germline assignment: CDR1 SGHAT and CDR2 FQNNGV. The V end was cut by 5 bases, the J end by 0 bases, with 20 bases between. The CDR3 DNA reads TGTGCCAGCAGCCTCCCGATGGTTTCCTTTATCTCCTACGAGCAGTACTTC. Its translation: CASSLPMVSFISYEQYF. Complete variable domain (other parts from reference TRBV11-2 and TRBJ2-7): EAGVAQSPRYKIIEKRQSVAFWCNPISGHATLYWYQQILGQGPKLLIQFQNNGVVDDSQLPKDRFSAERLKGVDSTLKIQPAKLEDSAVYLCASSLPMVSFISYEQYFGPGTRLTVT.

This chain joins TRBV6-5 and TRBJ1-1, with a weak D call TRBD1 (5 bases). Trimming cost V 6 bases and J 4 bases, with 15 bases left between them. This CDR3 is built from 14 residues. Germline loops: CDR1 MNHEY, CDR2 SVGAGI. The chain's CDR3 is CASRAGQHGTEAFF. DNA of the CDR3: TGTGCCAGCAGGGCCGGACAACATGGCACTGAAGCTTTCTTT.

This clone has only a few counts. The identical CDR3 is also encoded by other nucleotide sequences in the sample. This chain links TRBV19 with TRBJ1-5, with D possibly being TRBD1 (5 bases). Germline-derived CDR1 and CDR2 are LNHDA and SQIVND (reference sequence). Trimming took off 0 bases at V and 2 bases at J, with 8 bases between the two ends. The CDR3 contains 15 residues. CDR3 DNA: TGTGCCAGTAGTATAGACAGGGTTGGCAATCAGCCCCAGCATTTT. Translating it yields CASSIDRVGNQPQHF.

Comment on this clone: Different DNA sequences within this sample yield the same CDR3. V and J are TRBV5-1 and TRBJ1-5; D might be TRBD1 (5 bases). V was cut by 2 bases and J by 2 bases, with 11 bases left in between. Looked up from germline, CDR1 is SGHRS and CDR2 is YFSETQ. The CDR3 has 15 amino acids. DNA for the CDR3: TGCGCCAGCAGCTTATACGGGGACGGCAATCAGCCCCAGCATTTT. It is translated as CASSLYGDGNQPQHF.

Comment on this clone: The sample contains more than one DNA sequence encoding this CDR3. J is TRBJ2-7 and V is TRBV6-6; a weak D match, TRBD2 (6 bases). Germline lookup yields CDR1 MNHNY and CDR2 SVGAGI (reference sequence). The germline V and J ends were trimmed by 6 bases and 3 bases, with 12 bases remaining between them. The CDR3 consists of 13 residues. The CDR3: CASSYGRGYEQYF. CDR3 nucleotide sequence: TGTGCCAGCAGCTACGGGAGAGGCTACGAGCAGTACTTC.

In the case of this clone: Other DNA sequences in the same sample also yield this CDR3. V gene TRBV6-5 combines with J gene TRBJ2-7, with 15 nucleotides matching TRBD2. Germline V gives CDR1 MNHEY, CDR2 SVGAGI. V was clipped by 6 bases and J by 6 bases; unmatched bases: 6. The CDR3 length is 15 residues. CDR3 region: CASSSGLAGGGEQYF. The CDR3 coding sequence is TGTGCCAGCAGCTCGGGACTAGCGGGAGGTGGCGAGCAGTACTTC.

The chain recombines TRBV30 with TRBJ2-3; possibly TRBD1 for D (6 bases). The V gene's germline CDR1 is GTSNPN and CDR2 SVGIG (reference sequence). This CDR3 has 15 residues. Trimming removed 3 bases from V and 4 bases from J, with 17 bases in between. The CDR3 loop reads CAWSALGARADTQYF. In DNA form, the CDR3 reads TGTGCCTGGAGCGCACTGGGGGCGCGCGCAGATACGCAGTATTTT. Complete variable domain (other parts from reference TRBV30 and TRBJ2-3): SQTIHQWPATLVQPVGSPLSLECTVEGTSNPNLYWYRQAAGRGLQLLFYSVGIGQISSEVPQNLSASRPQDRQFILSSKKLLLSDSGFYLCAWSALGARADTQYFGPGTRLTVL.

The J gene is TRBJ1-2, the V gene TRBV28, with 7 bases lining up with TRBD1. The V gene's germline CDR1 is MDHEN and CDR2 SYDVKM. The CDR3 contains 15 residues. The junction had 12 bases not matched to a gene; V was cut back by 4 bases and J by 7 bases. The CDR3 reads CASSYPQGTGFGYTF. The CDR3 DNA reads TGTGCCAGCAGTTACCCACAGGGGACTGGGTTTGGCTACACCTTC.

V is TRBV6-1 and J is TRBJ1-5; D is unresolved. Germline V gene sequence: CDR1 MNHNS, CDR2 SASEGT. Trimming cost V 2 bases and J 4 bases, with 6 bases left between them. CDR3 size: 13 residues. This CDR3 is CASSEQLNQPQHF. Written as DNA, the CDR3 is TGTGCCAGCAGTGAACAGCTAAATCAGCCCCAGCATTTT.

The rearrangement uses TRBV2 and TRBJ2-6; a weak D match, TRBD2 (6 bases). Per the germline V gene, CDR1 is SNHLY and CDR2 is FYNNEI. With 6 bases removed from V and 0 bases from J, the gap between germline ends came to 21 bases. The CDR3 extends over 19 amino acids. CDR3 DNA sequence: TGTGCCAGCAGGGGGGGATCCGGGTCCATGACCTCTGGGGCCAACGTCCTGACTTTC. It specifies CASRGGSGSMTSGANVLTF.

The chain carries TRBV7-2 and TRBJ1-3, with 11 positions matching TRBD1. CDR3 length: 18 residues. Germline V gene sequence: CDR1 SGHTA, CDR2 FQGNSA. V was pared by 1 base and J by 3 bases, with 8 bases of the junction left unmatched. CDR3 nucleotide sequence: TGTGCCAGCAGCTTAGTAGGGACAGGGGGGGCAATTGGAAACACCATATATTTT. Protein: CASSLVGTGGAIGNTIYF.

Notes on this clone: Other DNA sequences of this sample code for an identical CDR3. The V gene is TRBV10-1, the J gene TRBJ2-5, with D possibly matching TRBD1 (5 bases). Germline lookup yields CDR1 WNHNN and CDR2 SYGVQD (reference sequence). This CDR3 has 12 residues. Between the trimmed V and J ends, which lost 6 bases and 1 base, there was a span of 6 bases. CDR3 DNA sequence: TGCGCCAGCAGCGACAGCCAAGAGACCCAGTACTTC. Its translation: CASSDSQETQYF.

V usage is TRBV7-2 and J usage is TRBJ1-3; D is possibly TRBD1 (6 bases). The CDR3 length is 12 residues. Trimming stripped 4 bases from V and 7 bases from J, with 8 bases between. The germline gives CDR1 SGHTA, CDR2 FQGNSA. CDR3 residues: CASSSQGNTIYF. CDR3 DNA sequence: TGTGCCAGCAGCTCACAGGGTAACACCATATATTTT.